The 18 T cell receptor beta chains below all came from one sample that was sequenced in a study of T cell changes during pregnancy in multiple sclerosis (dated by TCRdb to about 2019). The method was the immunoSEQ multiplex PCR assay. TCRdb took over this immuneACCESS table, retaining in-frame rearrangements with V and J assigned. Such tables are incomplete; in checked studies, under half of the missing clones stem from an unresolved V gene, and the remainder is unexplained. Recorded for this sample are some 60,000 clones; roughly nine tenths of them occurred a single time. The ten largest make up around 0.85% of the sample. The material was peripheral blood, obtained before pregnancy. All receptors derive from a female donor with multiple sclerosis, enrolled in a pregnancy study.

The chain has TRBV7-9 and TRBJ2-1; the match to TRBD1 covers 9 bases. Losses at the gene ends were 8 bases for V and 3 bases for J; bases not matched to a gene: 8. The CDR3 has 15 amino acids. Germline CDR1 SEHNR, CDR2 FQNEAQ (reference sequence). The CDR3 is CASQGPGQGYNEQFF. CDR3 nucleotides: TGTGCCAGCCAGGGTCCGGGACAGGGCTACAATGAGCAGTTCTTC.

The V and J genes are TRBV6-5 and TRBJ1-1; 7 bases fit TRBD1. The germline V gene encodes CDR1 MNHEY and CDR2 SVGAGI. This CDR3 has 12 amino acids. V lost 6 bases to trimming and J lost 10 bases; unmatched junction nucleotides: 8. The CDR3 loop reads CASSRRQGLAFF. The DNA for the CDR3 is TGTGCCAGCAGCCGTAGACAGGGACTAGCTTTCTTT.

In DNA form, the CDR3 reads TGTGCCAGCAGCTTCGACAGGGCCAACTATGGCTACACCTTC. Protein sequence: CASSFDRANYGYTF. The chain combines TRBV7-9 with TRBJ1-2; TRBD1 agrees at 7 bases. CDR3 length: 14 amino acids. V dropped 3 bases and J dropped 2; count of bases not matched to a gene: 3. Germline V gene sequence: CDR1 SEHNR, CDR2 FQNEAQ (reference sequence).

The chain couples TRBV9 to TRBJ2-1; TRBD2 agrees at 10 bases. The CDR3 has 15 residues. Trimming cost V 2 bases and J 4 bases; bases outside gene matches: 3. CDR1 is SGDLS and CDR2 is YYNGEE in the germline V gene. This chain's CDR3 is CASSVASGGYNEQFF. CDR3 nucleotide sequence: TGTGCCAGCAGCGTGGCTAGCGGGGGTTACAATGAGCAGTTCTTC.

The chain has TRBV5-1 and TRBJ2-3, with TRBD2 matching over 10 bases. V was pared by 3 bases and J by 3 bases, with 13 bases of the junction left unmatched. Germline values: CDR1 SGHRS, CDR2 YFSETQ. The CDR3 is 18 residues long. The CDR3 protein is CASSSPSGGHGSTDTQYF. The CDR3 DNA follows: TGCGCCAGCAGCTCGCCTAGCGGGGGCCACGGTAGTACAGATACGCAGTATTTT.

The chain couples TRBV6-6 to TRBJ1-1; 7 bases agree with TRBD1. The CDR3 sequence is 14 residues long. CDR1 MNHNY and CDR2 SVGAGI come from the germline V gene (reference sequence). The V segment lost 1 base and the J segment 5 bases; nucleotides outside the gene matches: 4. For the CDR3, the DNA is TGTGCCAGCAGTTACTTCTCACAGGGGACTGAAGCTTTCTTT. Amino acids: CASSYFSQGTEAFF.

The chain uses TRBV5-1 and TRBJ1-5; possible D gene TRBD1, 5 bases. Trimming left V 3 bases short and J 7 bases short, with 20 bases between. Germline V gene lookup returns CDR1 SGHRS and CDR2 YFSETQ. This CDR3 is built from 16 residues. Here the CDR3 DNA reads TGCGCCAGCAGCTCCCTCCCGGGGGGAGGCGGACAGCCCCAGCATTTT. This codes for CASSSLPGGGGQPQHF. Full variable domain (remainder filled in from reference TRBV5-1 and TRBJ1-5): KAGVTQTPRYLIKTRGQQVTLSCSPISGHRSVSWYQQTPGQGLQFLFEYFSETQRNKGNFPGRFSGRQFSNSRSEMNVSTLELGDSALYLCASSSLPGGGGQPQHFGDGTRLSIL.

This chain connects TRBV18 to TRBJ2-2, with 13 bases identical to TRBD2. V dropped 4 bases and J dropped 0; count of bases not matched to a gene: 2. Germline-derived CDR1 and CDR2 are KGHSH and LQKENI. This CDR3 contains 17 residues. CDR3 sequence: CASSRGLAGSNTGELFF. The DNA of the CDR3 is TGTGCCAGCTCACGGGGACTAGCGGGGTCGAACACCGGGGAGCTGTTTTTT.

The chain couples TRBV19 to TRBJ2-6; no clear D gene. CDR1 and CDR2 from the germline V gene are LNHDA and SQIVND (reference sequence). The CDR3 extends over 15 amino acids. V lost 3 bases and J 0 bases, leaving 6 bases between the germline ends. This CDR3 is CASSIGLSGANVLTF. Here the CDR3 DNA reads TGTGCCAGTAGTATTGGGCTCTCTGGGGCCAACGTCCTGACTTTC.

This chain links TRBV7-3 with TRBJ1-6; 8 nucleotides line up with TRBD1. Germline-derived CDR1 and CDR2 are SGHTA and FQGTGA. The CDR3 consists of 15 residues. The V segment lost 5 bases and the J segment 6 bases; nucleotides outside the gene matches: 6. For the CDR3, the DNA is TGTGCCAGCAGCCGTCAGGGGGCAGGTAATTCACCCCTCCACTTT. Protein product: CASSRQGAGNSPLHF. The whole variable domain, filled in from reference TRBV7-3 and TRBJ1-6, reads GAGVSQTPSNKVTEKGKYVELRCDPISGHTALYWYRQSLGQGPEFLIYFQGTGAADDSGLPNDRFFAVRPEGSVSTLKIQRTERGDSAVYLCASSRQGAGNSPLHFGNGTRLTVT.

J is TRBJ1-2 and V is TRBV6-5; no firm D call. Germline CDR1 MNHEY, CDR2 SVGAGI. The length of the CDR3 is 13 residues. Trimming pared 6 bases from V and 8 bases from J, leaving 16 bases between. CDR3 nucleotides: TGTGCCAGCAGAAGAGTGGGCGCCCTGGGCTACACCTTC. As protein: CASRRVGALGYTF.

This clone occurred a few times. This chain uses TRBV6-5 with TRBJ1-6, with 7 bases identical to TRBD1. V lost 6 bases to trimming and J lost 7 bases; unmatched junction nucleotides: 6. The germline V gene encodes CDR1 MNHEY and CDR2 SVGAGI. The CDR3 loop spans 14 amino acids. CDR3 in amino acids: CASRATGPNSPLHF. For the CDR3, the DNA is TGTGCCAGCAGAGCGACAGGGCCAAATTCACCCCTCCACTTT.

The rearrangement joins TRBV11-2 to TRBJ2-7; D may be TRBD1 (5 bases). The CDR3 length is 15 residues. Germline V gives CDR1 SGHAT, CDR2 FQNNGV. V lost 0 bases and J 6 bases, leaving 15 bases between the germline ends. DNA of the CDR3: TGTGCCAGCAGCTTAGATTTGGCAGGGTTTTCCGAGCAGTACTTC. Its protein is CASSLDLAGFSEQYF. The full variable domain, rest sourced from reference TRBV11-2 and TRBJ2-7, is EAGVAQSPRYKIIEKRQSVAFWCNPISGHATLYWYQQILGQGPKLLIQFQNNGVVDDSQLPKDRFSAERLKGVDSTLKIQPAKLEDSAVYLCASSLDLAGFSEQYFGPGTRLTVT.

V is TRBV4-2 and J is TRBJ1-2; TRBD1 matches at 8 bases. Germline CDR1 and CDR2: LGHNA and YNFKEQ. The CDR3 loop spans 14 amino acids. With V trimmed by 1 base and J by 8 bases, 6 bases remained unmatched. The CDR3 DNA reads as TGTGCCAGCAGCCAAGTGGGACAGGCAGACGGCTACACCTTC. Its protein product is CASSQVGQADGYTF.

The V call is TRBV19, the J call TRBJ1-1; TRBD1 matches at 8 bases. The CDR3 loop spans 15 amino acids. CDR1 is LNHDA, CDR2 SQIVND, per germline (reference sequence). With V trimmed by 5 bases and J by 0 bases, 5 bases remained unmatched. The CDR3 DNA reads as TGTGCCAGTAGTCCCGGACAGGGAATGAACACTGAAGCTTTCTTT. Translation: CASSPGQGMNTEAFF.

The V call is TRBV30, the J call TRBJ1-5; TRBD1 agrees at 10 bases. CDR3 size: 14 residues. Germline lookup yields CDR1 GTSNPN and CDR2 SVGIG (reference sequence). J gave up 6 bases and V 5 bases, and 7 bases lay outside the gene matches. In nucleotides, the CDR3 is TGTGCCTGGGGAGCCGGGACAGGGGTTCAGCCCCAGCATTTT. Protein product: CAWGAGTGVQPQHF. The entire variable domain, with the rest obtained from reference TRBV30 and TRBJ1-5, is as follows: SQTIHQWPATLVQPVGSPLSLECTVEGTSNPNLYWYRQAAGRGLQLLFYSVGIGQISSEVPQNLSASRPQDRQFILSSKKLLLSDSGFYLCAWGAGTGVQPQHFGDGTRLSIL.

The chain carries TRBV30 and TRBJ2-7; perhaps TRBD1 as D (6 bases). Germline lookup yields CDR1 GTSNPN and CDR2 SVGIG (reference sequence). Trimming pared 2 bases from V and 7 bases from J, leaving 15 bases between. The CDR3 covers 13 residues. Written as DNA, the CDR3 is TGTGCCTGGAGTACACAGGGAAGTACGGAGCAGTACTTC. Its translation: CAWSTQGSTEQYF.

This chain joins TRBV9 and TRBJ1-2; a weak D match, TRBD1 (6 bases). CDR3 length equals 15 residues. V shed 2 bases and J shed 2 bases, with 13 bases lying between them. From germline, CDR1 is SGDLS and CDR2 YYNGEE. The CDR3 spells CASSVLDSENYGYTF. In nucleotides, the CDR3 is TGTGCCAGCAGCGTGCTGGACAGTGAGAACTATGGCTACACCTTC.